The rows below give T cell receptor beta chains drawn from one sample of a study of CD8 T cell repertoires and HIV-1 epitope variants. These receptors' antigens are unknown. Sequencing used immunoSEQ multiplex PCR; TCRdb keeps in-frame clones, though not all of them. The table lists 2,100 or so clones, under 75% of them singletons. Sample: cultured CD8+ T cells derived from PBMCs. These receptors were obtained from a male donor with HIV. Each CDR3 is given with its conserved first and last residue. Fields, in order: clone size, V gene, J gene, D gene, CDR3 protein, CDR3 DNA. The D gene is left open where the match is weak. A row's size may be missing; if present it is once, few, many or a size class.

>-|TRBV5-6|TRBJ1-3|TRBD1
CASSGQGENTIYF
TGTGCCAGCAGCGGACAGGGAGAAAACACCATATATTTT
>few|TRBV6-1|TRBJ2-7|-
CASSEGAGPYEQYF
TGTGCCAGCAGTGAAGGAGCAGGTCCCTACGAGCAGTACTTC
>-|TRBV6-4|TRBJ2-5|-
CASSDRGRETQYF
TGTGCCAGCAGTGACAGGGGACGAGAGACCCAGTACTTC
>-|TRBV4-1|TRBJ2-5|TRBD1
CASSQLQGAGETQYF
TGCGCCAGCAGCCAACTACAGGGGGCAGGGGAGACCCAGTACTTC
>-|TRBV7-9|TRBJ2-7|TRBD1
CASSSTGQGEQYF
TGTGCCAGCAGCTCGACAGGGCAAGGAGAGCAGTACTTC
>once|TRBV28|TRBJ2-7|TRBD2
CASSFSRVAGGSYEQYF
TGTGCCAGCAGTTTTTCTCGCGTAGCGGGAGGGTCCTACGAGCAGTACTTC
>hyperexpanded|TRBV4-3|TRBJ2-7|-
CASSQEPGAGALSSYEQYF
TGCGCCAGCAGCCAAGAGCCGGGAGCGGGCGCCCTGAGCTCCTACGAGCAGTACTTC
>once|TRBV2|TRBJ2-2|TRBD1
CASTPRTGTPGELFF
TGTGCCAGCACCCCACGGACAGGGACCCCCGGGGAGCTGTTTTTT
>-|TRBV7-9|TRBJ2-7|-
CASSLGEGSYEQYF
TGTGCCAGCAGCTTAGGAGAAGGGTCCTACGAGCAGTACTTC
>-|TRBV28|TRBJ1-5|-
CASNSDAWPYSNQPQHF
TGTGCCAGCAATTCGGACGCCTGGCCCTATAGCAATCAGCCCCAGCATTTT
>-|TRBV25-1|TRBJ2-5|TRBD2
CASTATAGLAGAWETQYF
TGTGCCAGCACTGCAACGGCGGGACTAGCGGGAGCTTGGGAGACCCAGTACTTC
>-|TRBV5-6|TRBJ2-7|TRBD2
CASSRGTTYEQYF
TGTGCCAGCAGCCGGGGGACTACCTACGAGCAGTACTTC
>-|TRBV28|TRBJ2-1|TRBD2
CASSLSGGTYNEQFF
TGTGCCAGCAGTTTATCGGGGGGAACCTACAATGAGCAGTTCTTC
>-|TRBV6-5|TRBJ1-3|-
CASSSTSSSGNTIYF
TGTGCCAGCAGCTCGACTTCTAGCTCTGGAAACACCATATATTTT
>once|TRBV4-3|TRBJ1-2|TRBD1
CASSRNPPPTGDHYGYTF
TGCGCCAGCAGCCGAAACCCGCCCCCGACAGGGGACCACTATGGCTACACCTTC
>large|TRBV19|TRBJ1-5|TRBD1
CASTPDRLSNQPQHF
TGTGCCAGTACCCCGGACAGGTTAAGCAATCAGCCCCAGCATTTT
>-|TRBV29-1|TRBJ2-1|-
CSVVRPSYNEQFF
TGCAGCGTTGTTCGCCCGTCCTACAATGAGCAGTTCTTC
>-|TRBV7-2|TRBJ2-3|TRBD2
CASSFSGQGGDTQYF
TGTGCCAGCAGCTTTAGCGGGCAGGGTGGAGATACGCAGTATTTT
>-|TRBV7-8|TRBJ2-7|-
CASSLISFSTVNYEQYF
TGTGCCAGCAGCTTAATTAGTTTTAGCACCGTAAATTACGAGCAGTACTTC
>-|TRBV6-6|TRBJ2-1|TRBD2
CASRLAEGNEQFF
TGTGCCAGCCGGCTAGCGGAGGGGAATGAGCAGTTCTTC